The 20 T cell receptor beta chains reported below all come from one sample, sequenced in a study of blood T cell repertoires in COVID-19. Data came from immunoSEQ multiplex PCR; TCRdb stores just in-frame clones and leaves some out. The sample lists just under 300,000 clones; more than 85% were seen once. Material: peripheral blood. Receptors were obtained from a man aged 70-80 years with acute or convalescent COVID-19.

This sequence joins TRBV4-1 and TRBJ2-5; 7 bases agree with TRBD2. This CDR3 region has 14 residues. Germline assignment: CDR1 MGHRA and CDR2 YSYEKL. V trimming: 0 bases; J trimming: 5 bases; junction bases outside the gene matches: 3. The CDR3 sequence is CASSQDFGGETQYF. CDR3 coding DNA: TGCGCCAGCAGCCAAGATTTCGGGGGGGAGACCCAGTACTTC.

The chain joins TRBV10-3 to TRBJ2-1; D is perhaps TRBD1 (5 bases). Germline CDR1 and CDR2: ENHRY and SYGVKD. CDR3 length: 14 residues. Between the trimmed V and J ends, which lost 3 bases and 4 bases, there was a span of 10 bases. This CDR3 reads CAISELKGYNEQFF. The CDR3, as DNA: TGTGCCATCAGTGAACTTAAGGGGTACAATGAGCAGTTCTTC.

The chain recombines TRBV7-2 with TRBJ2-1, with TRBD1 matching over 9 bases. Germline CDR1 reads SGHTA; CDR2 reads FQGNSA. V was pared by 2 bases and J by 8 bases, with 7 bases of the junction left unmatched. The CDR3 is 15 residues long. CDR3: CASSLWGTGRDEQFF. CDR3 nucleotide sequence: TGTGCCAGCAGCTTATGGGGGACAGGGAGGGATGAGCAGTTCTTC.

This sequence joins TRBV5-1 and TRBJ1-2, with a tentative D call TRBD1 (5 bases). Trimming stripped 2 bases from V and 1 base from J, with 9 bases between. Germline values: CDR1 SGHRS, CDR2 YFSETQ. The length of the CDR3 is 14 residues. The CDR3 region is CASSLPQGNYGYTF. The CDR3 nucleotides are TGCGCCAGCAGCTTACCGCAGGGTAACTATGGCTACACCTTC.

V is TRBV25-1 and J is TRBJ1-2; TRBD1 might be the D (6 bases). The CDR3 length is 12 residues. Germline V lookup: CDR1 MGHDK, CDR2 SYGVNS. The V end lost 1 base, the J end lost 8 bases, and 8 bases lay between the germline ends. CDR3 residues: CASSELGQGYTF. CDR3 coding DNA: TGTGCCAGCAGTGAATTAGGACAGGGCTACACCTTC.

The rearrangement links TRBV4-3 to TRBJ2-5; TRBD2 matches at 9 bases. The CDR3 totals 17 residues. The V gene end was trimmed by 1 base and the J gene end by 9 bases; junction bases not matched to a gene: 15. Germline V gene data show CDR1 as LGHNA and CDR2 as YSLEER. The CDR3 DNA follows: TGCGCCAGCAGCCAAGCCGGCGGGGGGGACGGCCCAGGGCCCCAGTACTTC. Its translation is CASSQAGGGDGPGPQYF.

This clone occurred a few times. The chain links TRBV2 to TRBJ2-1; TRBD1 might be the D (5 bases). Trimming pared 7 bases from V and 8 bases from J, leaving 18 bases between. CDR1 and CDR2 from the germline V gene are SNHLY and FYNNEI. The CDR3 runs 14 residues. Here the CDR3 DNA reads TGTGCCAGCATCTCCAGGGTCCTTTCCGATGAGCAGTTCTTC. It translates to CASISRVLSDEQFF.

The chain uses TRBV27 and TRBJ2-2; 11 bases are a match to TRBD1. Losses at the gene ends were 3 bases for V and 6 bases for J; bases not matched to a gene: 3. The CDR3 covers 15 residues. Germline V lookup: CDR1 MNHEY, CDR2 SMNVEV (reference sequence). The CDR3: CASSFRDRGSGELFF. The CDR3 DNA follows: TGTGCCAGCAGTTTCAGGGACAGGGGGTCCGGGGAGCTGTTTTTT.

The chain is built from TRBV9 and TRBJ2-2; 10 nucleotides agree with TRBD2. The CDR3 is 17 amino acids. Per germline, CDR1 SGDLS and CDR2 YYNGEE. V lost 3 bases to trimming and J lost 3 bases; unmatched junction nucleotides: 8. The CDR3: CASSGDSGGYYTGELFF. In nucleotides, the CDR3 is TGTGCCAGCAGCGGCGATAGCGGGGGGTACTACACCGGGGAGCTGTTTTTT.

The gene calls are TRBV7-9 and TRBJ2-5; 9 positions match TRBD2. CDR1 and CDR2 (germline): SEHNR, FQNEAQ (reference sequence). The CDR3 covers 16 residues. J gave up 5 bases and V 0 bases, and 7 bases lay outside the gene matches. The CDR3 loop is CASSLAGSGSRETQYF. The CDR3 DNA sequence: TGTGCCAGCAGCTTAGCCGGTAGCGGGAGTAGGGAGACCCAGTACTTC.

The rearrangement joins TRBV30 to TRBJ1-4; 8 bases map to TRBD1. The CDR3 totals 14 residues. Germline V gene sequence: CDR1 GTSNPN, CDR2 SVGIG (reference sequence). V was pared by 2 bases and J by 7 bases, with 6 bases of the junction left unmatched. The chain's CDR3 is CAWSSGTGREKLFF. CDR3 bases: TGTGCCTGGAGTTCCGGGACAGGACGTGAAAAACTGTTTTTT.

The rearrangement links TRBV3-1 (or the pseudogene TRBV3-2) to TRBJ2-3; possible D gene TRBD2, 5 bases. Germline CDR1 is LGHDT and CDR2 is YNNKEL (reference sequence). V was trimmed by 4 bases and J by 6 bases, leaving 11 bases between them. The CDR3 sequence is 13 residues long. The CDR3 loop reads CASSPPSSDTQYF. In DNA, the CDR3 is TGTGCCAGCAGCCCCCCTAGCAGTGATACGCAGTATTTT.

The chain has TRBV3-1 (or the pseudogene TRBV3-2) and TRBJ1-4; D might be TRBD1 (5 bases). The germline CDR1 and CDR2 sequences are LGHDT and YNNKEL (reference sequence). Deletions cut 7 bases from V and 3 bases from J, with 12 bases between. CDR3 length: 14 amino acids. The CDR3 region is CASTLAGPNEKLFF. For the CDR3, the DNA is TGTGCCAGCACCCTAGCGGGGCCTAATGAAAAACTGTTTTTT.

This clone was observed once. The rearrangement joins TRBV11-2 to TRBJ2-7; no firm D call. Looked up from germline, CDR1 is SGHAT and CDR2 is FQNNGV. CDR3 length: 14 residues. The V end lost 0 bases, the J end lost 5 bases, and 11 bases lay between the germline ends. The CDR3 DNA sequence: TGTGCCAGCAGCTTAGAGAGGCAGCCCCACGAGCAGTACTTC. Its protein product is CASSLERQPHEQYF.

V and J are TRBV24-1 and TRBJ1-4, with a weak D call TRBD1 (6 bases). Germline V gene data show CDR1 as KGHDR and CDR2 as SFDVKD. V was trimmed by 4 bases and J by 7 bases, leaving 15 bases between them. The CDR3 runs 15 residues. CDR3 residues: CATSDPRGGGEKLFF. CDR3 nucleotides: TGTGCCACCAGTGACCCGAGAGGGGGGGGTGAAAAACTGTTTTTT.

The chain combines TRBV27 with TRBJ1-4, with D tentatively TRBD1 (6 bases). V lost 2 bases to trimming and J lost 9 bases, with 10 bases between them. From germline, CDR1 is MNHEY and CDR2 SMNVEV (reference sequence). The CDR3 runs to 13 residues. The CDR3 DNA sequence: TGTGCCAGCAGTTTAGCAGGGGTTAAAAAACTGTTTTTT. Translation gives CASSLAGVKKLFF.

A single count supports this clone. The chain links TRBV4-1 to TRBJ1-5; 7 positions match TRBD1. Germline CDR1 reads MGHRA; CDR2 reads YSYEKL. V lost 0 bases and J lost 0; bases outside the gene matches: 11. This CDR3 is 19 amino acids long. The chain's CDR3 is CASSQDFFEGQISNQPQHF. Here the CDR3 DNA reads TGCGCCAGCAGCCAAGACTTTTTCGAGGGACAGATTAGCAATCAGCCCCAGCATTTT.

The V gene is TRBV14, the J gene TRBJ2-3; TRBD1 matches 7 bases. With V trimmed by 4 bases and J by 4 bases, 5 bases remained unmatched. From germline, CDR1 is SGHDN and CDR2 FVKESK. The CDR3 runs 14 residues. CDR3 sequence: CASSLRQGSDTQYF. Here the CDR3 DNA reads TGTGCCAGCAGCCTCAGACAGGGTTCAGATACGCAGTATTTT. Based on the CDR3 plus reference TRBV14 and TRBJ2-3, the full variable domain is EAGVTQFPSHSVIEKGQTVTLRCDPISGHDNLYWYRRVMGKEIKFLLHFVKESKQDESGMPNNRFLAERTGGTYSTLKVQPAELEDSGVYFCASSLRQGSDTQYFGPGTRLTVL.

The chain combines TRBV9 with TRBJ1-3, with TRBD1 matching 10 bases. This CDR3 has 17 residues. The germline gives CDR1 SGDLS, CDR2 YYNGEE. With V trimmed by 3 bases and J by 3 bases, 9 bases remained unmatched. CDR3 sequence reads: CASSETGTGEVGNTIYF. CDR3 sequence (DNA): TGTGCCAGCAGCGAAACCGGGACAGGGGAAGTTGGAAACACCATATATTTT.

The J gene is TRBJ1-5, the V gene TRBV6-2 or TRBV6-3; 9 bases match TRBD1. The ends lost 2 bases at V and 5 bases at J; junction bases unmatched: 7. This CDR3 is 16 amino acids long. Per germline, CDR1 MNHEY and CDR2 SVGEGT. CDR3 bases: TGTGCCAGCAGTTACCCCCCGTGGACAGGGGATCAGCCCCAGCATTTT. Residues: CASSYPPWTGDQPQHF.